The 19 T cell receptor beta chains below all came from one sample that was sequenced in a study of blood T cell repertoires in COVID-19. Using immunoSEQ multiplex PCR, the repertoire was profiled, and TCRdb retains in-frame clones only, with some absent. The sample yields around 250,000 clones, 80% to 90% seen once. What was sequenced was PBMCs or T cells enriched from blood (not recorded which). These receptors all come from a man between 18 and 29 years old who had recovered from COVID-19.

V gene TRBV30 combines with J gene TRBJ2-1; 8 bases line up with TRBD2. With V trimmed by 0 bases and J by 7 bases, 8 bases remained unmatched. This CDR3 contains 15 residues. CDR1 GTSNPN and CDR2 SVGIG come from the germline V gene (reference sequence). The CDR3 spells CAWSVSLLAGNEQFF. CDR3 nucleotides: TGTGCCTGGAGTGTAAGTCTGCTAGCGGGTAATGAGCAGTTCTTC. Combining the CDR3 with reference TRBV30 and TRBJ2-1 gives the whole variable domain SQTIHQWPATLVQPVGSPLSLECTVEGTSNPNLYWYRQAAGRGLQLLFYSVGIGQISSEVPQNLSASRPQDRQFILSSKKLLLSDSGFYLCAWSVSLLAGNEQFFGPGTRLTVL.

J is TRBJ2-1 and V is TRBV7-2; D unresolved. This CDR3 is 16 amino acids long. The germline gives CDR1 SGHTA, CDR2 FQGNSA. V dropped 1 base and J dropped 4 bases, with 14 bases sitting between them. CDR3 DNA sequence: TGTGCCAGCAGCTTAGGTCTAAGTGCGGCTTACAATGAGCAGTTCTTC. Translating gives CASSLGLSAAYNEQFF.

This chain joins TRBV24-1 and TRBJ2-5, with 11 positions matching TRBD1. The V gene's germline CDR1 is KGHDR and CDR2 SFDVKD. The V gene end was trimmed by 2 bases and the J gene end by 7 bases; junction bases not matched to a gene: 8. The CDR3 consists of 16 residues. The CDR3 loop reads CATSDSGQGARGTQYF. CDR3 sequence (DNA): TGTGCCACCAGTGATTCCGGACAGGGGGCACGTGGGACCCAGTACTTC.

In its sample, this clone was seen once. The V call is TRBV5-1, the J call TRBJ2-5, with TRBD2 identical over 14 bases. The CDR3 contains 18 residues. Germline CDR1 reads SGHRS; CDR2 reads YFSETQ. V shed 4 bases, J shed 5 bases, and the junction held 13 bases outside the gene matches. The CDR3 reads CASSRIPGTSGGGETQYF. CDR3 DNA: TGCGCCAGCAGCAGAATTCCCGGGACTAGCGGGGGAGGGGAGACCCAGTACTTC. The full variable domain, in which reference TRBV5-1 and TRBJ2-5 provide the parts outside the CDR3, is KAGVTQTPRYLIKTRGQQVTLSCSPISGHRSVSWYQQTPGQGLQFLFEYFSETQRNKGNFPGRFSGRQFSNSRSEMNVSTLELGDSALYLCASSRIPGTSGGGETQYFGPGTRLLVL.

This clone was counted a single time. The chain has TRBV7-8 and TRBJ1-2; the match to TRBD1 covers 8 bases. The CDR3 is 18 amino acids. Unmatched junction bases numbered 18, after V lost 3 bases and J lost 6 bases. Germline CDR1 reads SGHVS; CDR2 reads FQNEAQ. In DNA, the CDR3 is TGTGCCAGCAGCTTTCTAACCATTGCGGACAGGGTGGATCATGGCTACACCTTC. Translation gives CASSFLTIADRVDHGYTF.

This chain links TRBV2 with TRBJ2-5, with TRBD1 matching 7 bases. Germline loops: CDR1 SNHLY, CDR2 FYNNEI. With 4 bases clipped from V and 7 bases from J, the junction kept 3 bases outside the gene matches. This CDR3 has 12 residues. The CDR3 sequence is CASSGTGGTQYF. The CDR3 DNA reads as TGTGCCAGCAGTGGGACAGGAGGGACCCAGTACTTC.

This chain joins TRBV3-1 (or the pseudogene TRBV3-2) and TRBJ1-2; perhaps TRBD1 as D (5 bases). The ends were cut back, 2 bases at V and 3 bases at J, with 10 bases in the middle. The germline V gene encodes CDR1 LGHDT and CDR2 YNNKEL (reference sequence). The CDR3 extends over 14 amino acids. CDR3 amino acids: CASSQTRQHYGYTF. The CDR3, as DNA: TGTGCCAGCAGCCAAACCAGACAGCACTATGGCTACACCTTC.

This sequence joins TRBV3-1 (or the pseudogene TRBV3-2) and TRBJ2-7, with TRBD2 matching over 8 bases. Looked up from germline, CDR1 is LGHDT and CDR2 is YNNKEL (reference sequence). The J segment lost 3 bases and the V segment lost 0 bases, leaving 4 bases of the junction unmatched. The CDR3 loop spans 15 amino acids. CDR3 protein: CASSQERTSFYEQYF. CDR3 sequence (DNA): TGTGCCAGCAGCCAAGAGCGGACTAGCTTCTACGAGCAGTACTTC.

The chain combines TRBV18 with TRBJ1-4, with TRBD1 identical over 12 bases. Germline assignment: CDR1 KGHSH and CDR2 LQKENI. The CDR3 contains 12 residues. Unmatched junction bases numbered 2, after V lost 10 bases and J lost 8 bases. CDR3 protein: CATGTGGEKLFF. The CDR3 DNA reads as TGTGCCACCGGGACAGGGGGCGAAAAACTGTTTTTT.

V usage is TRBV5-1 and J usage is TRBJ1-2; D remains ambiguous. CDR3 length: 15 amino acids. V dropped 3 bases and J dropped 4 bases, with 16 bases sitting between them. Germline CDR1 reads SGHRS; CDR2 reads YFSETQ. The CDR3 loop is CASSSPTDYSYGYTF. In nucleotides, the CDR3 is TGCGCCAGCAGCTCACCGACGGACTACAGCTATGGCTACACCTTC.

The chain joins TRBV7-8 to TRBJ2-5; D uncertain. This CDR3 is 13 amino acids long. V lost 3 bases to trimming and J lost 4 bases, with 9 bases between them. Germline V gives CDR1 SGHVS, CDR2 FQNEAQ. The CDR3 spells CASSFSVGETQYF. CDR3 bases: TGTGCCAGCAGCTTCTCGGTTGGAGAGACCCAGTACTTC.

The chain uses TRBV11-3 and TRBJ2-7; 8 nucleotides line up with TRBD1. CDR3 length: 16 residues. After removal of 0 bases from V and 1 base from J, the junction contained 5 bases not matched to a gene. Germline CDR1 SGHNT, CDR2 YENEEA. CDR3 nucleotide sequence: TGTGCCAGCAGCTTAGAGGGAAGGACAGGGTCCTACGAGCAGTACTTC. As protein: CASSLEGRTGSYEQYF. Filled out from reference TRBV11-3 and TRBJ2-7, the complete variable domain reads EAGVVQSPRYKIIEKKQPVAFWCNPISGHNTLYWYLQNLGQGPELLIRYENEEAVDDSQLPKDRFSAERLKGVDSTLKIQPAELGDSAVYLCASSLEGRTGSYEQYFGPGTRLTVT.

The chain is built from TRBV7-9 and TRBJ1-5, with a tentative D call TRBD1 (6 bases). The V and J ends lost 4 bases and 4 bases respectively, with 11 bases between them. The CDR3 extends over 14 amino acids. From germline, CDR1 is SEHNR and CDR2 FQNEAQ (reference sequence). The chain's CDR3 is CASSSLDRNQPQHF. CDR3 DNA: TGTGCCAGCAGCTCGCTGGACAGAAATCAGCCCCAGCATTTT.

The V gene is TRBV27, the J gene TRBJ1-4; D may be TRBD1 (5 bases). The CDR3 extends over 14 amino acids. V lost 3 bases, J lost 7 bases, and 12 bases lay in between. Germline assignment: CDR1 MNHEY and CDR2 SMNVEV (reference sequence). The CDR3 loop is CASSFKRGGEKLFF. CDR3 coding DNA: TGTGCCAGCAGTTTCAAAAGGGGTGGTGAAAAACTGTTTTTT.

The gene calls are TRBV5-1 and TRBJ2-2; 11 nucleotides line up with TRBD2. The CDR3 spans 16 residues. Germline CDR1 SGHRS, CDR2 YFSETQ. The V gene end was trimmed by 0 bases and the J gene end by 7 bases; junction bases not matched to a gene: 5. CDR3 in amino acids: CASSLATGLAVGELFF. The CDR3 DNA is TGCGCCAGCAGCTTGGCGACGGGACTAGCGGTCGGGGAGCTGTTTTTT.

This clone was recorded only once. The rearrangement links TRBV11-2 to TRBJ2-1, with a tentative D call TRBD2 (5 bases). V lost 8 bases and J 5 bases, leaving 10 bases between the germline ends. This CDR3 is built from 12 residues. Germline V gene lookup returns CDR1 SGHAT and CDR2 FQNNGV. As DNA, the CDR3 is TGTGCCAGCGAAGGACTCGACAATGAGCAGTTCTTC. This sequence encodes CASEGLDNEQFF. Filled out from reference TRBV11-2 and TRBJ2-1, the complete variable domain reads EAGVAQSPRYKIIEKRQSVAFWCNPISGHATLYWYQQILGQGPKLLIQFQNNGVVDDSQLPKDRFSAERLKGVDSTLKIQPAKLEDSAVYLCASEGLDNEQFFGPGTRLTVL.

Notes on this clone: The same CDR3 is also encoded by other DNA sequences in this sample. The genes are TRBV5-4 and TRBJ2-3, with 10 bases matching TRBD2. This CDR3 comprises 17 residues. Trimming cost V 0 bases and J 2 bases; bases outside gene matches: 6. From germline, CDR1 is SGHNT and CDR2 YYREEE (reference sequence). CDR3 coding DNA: TGTGCCAGCAGCTTGGGGGGTCTAGCGGGAGTCACAGATACGCAGTATTTT. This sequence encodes CASSLGGLAGVTDTQYF.

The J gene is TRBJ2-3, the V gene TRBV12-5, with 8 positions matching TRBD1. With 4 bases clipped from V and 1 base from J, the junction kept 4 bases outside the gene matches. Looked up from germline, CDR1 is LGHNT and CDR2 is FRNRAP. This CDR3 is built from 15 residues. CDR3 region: CASGSRQGRTDTQYF. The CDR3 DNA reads TGTGCTAGTGGTTCGAGACAGGGGCGCACAGATACGCAGTATTTT.

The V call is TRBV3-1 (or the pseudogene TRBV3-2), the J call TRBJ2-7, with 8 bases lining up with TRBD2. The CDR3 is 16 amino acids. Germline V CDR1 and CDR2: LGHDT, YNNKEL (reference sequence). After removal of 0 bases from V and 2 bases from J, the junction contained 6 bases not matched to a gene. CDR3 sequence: CASSQDLAGRAYEQYF. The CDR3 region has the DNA TGTGCCAGCAGCCAAGATCTTGCCGGGAGGGCCTACGAGCAGTACTTC.